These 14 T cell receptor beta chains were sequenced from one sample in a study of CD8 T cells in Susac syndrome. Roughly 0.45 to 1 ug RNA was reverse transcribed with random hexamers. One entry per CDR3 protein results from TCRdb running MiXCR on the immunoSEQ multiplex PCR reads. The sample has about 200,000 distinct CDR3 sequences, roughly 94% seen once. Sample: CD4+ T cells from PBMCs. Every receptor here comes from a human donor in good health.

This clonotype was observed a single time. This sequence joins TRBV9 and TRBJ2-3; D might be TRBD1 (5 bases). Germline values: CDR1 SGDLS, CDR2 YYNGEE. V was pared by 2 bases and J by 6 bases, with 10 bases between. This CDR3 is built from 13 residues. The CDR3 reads CASSVQGEDTQYF. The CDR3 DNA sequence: TGTGCCAGCAGCGTCCAGGGCGAGGATACGCAGTATTTT.

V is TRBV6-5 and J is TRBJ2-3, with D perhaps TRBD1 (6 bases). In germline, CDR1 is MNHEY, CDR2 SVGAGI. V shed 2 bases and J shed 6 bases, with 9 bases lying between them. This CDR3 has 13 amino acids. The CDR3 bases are TGTGCCAGCAGTTACAACAGGGAGGATACGCAGTATTTT. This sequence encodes CASSYNREDTQYF.

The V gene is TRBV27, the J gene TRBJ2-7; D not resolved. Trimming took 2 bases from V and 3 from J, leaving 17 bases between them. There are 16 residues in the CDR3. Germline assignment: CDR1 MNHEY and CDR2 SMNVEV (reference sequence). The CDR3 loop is CASSLLGLSGSYEQYF. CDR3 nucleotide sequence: TGTGCCAGCAGTTTACTGGGCCTATCCGGAAGCTACGAGCAGTACTTC.

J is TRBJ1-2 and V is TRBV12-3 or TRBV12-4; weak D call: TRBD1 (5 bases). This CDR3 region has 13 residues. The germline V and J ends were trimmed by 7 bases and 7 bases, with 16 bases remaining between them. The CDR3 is CASTLGGASGYTF. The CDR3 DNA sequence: TGTGCCAGCACCTTGGGAGGGGCAAGTGGCTACACCTTC.

In DNA form, the CDR3 reads TGTGCCACCGGCCTGGCCCCTCGTGCCTACAATGAGCAGTTCTTC. Amino acids: CATGLAPRAYNEQFF. This chain joins TRBV15 and TRBJ2-1; D is ambiguous. The CDR3 has 15 residues. The V end lost 8 bases, the J end lost 2 bases, and 16 bases lay between the germline ends. Germline V CDR1 and CDR2: LNHNV, YYDKDF (reference sequence).

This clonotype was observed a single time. CDR3 bases: TGTGCCAGCAGCCGCTACAGGGAGAATCAGCCCCAGCATTTT. Residues: CASSRYRENQPQHF. V usage is TRBV6-6 and J usage is TRBJ1-5; D may be TRBD1 (6 bases). The CDR3 is made up of 14 amino acids. V gave up 6 bases and J gave up 4 bases, with 13 bases separating them. From germline, CDR1 is MNHNY and CDR2 SVGAGI (reference sequence).

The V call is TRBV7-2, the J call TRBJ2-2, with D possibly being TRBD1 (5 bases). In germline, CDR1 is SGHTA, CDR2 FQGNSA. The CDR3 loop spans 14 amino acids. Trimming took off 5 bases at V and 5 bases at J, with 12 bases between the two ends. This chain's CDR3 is CASSPRAPTGELFF. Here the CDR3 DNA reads TGTGCCAGCAGCCCCAGGGCCCCAACCGGGGAGCTGTTTTTT.

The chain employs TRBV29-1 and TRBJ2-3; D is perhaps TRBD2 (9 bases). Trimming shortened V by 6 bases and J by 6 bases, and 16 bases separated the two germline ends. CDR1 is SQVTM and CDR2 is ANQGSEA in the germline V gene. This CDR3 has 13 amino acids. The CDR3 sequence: CSVQRGDRDTQYF. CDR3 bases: TGCAGCGTGCAGCGGGGGGACAGGGATACGCAGTATTTT.

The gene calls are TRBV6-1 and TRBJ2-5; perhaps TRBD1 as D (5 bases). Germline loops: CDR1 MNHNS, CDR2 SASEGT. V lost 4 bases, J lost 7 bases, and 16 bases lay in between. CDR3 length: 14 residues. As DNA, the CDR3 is TGTGCCAGCAGTGTAGGGCAGGGAAGCGCGACCCAGTACTTC. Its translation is CASSVGQGSATQYF.

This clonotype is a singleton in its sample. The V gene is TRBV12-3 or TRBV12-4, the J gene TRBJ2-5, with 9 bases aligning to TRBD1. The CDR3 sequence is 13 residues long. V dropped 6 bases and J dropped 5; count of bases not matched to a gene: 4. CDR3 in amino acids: CASRTGGAETQYF. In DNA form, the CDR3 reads TGTGCCAGCAGAACAGGGGGCGCGGAGACCCAGTACTTC.

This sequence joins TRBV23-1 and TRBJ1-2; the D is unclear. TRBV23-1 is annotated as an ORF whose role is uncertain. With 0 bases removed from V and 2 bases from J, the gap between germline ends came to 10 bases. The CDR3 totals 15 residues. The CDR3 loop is CASSQSTQPNYGYTF. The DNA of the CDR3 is TGCGCCAGCAGTCAATCGACACAGCCCAACTATGGCTACACCTTC.

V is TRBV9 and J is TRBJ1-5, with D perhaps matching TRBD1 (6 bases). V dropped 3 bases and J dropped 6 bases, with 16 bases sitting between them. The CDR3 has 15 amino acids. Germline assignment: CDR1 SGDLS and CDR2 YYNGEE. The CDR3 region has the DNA TGTGCCAGCAGCGAAGGGACACATTCGGGTCAGCCCCAGCATTTT. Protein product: CASSEGTHSGQPQHF.

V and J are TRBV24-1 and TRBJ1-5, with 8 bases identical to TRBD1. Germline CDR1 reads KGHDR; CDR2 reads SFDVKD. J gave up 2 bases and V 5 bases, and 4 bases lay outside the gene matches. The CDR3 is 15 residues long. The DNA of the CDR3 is TGTGCCACCAGTGCCAGGGGGCCGGGCAATCAGCCCCAGCATTTT. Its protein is CATSARGPGNQPQHF.

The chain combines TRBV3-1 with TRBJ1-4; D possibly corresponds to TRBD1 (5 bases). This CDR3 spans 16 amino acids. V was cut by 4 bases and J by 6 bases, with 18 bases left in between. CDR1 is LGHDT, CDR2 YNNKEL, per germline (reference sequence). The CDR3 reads CASSLPQGGPDEKLFF. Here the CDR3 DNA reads TGTGCCAGCAGCCTTCCGCAGGGAGGTCCGGATGAAAAACTGTTTTTT.